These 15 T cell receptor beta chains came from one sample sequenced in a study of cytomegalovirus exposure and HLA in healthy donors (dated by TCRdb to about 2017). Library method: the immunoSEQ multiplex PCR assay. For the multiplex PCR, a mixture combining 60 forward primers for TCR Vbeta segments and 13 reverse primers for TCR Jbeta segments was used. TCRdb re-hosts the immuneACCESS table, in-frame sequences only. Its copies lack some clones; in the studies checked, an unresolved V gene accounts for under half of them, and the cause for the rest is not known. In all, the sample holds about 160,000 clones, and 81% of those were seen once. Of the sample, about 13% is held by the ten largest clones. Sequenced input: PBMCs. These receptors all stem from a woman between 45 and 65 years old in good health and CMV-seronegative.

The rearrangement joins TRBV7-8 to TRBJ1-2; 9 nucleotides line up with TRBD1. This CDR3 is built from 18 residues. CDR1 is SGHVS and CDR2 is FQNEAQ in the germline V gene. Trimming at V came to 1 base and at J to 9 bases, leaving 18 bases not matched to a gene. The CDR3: CASSLVNLGQGASESYTF. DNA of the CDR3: TGTGCCAGCAGCTTAGTAAACTTGGGACAGGGTGCATCAGAGAGCTACACCTTC.

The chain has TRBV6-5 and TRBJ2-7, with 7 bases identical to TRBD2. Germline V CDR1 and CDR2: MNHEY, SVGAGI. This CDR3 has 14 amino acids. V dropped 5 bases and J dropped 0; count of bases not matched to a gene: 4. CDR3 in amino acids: CASSAGDRSYEQYF. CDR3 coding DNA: TGTGCCAGCAGTGCGGGGGACCGCTCCTACGAGCAGTACTTC.

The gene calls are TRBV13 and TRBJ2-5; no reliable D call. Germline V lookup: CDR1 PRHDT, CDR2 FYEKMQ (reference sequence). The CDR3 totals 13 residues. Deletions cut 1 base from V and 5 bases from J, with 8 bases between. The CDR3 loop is CASSLAPVETQYF. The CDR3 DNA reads TGTGCCAGCAGCTTAGCCCCAGTCGAGACCCAGTACTTC.

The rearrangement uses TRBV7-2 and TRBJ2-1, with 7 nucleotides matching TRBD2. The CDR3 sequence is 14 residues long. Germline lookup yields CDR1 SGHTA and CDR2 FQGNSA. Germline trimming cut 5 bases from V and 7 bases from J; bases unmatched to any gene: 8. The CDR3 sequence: CASSKDYGGNEQFF. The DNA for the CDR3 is TGTGCCAGCAGCAAGGACTACGGGGGGAATGAGCAGTTCTTC. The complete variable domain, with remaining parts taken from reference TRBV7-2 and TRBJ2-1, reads GAGVSQSPSNKVTEKGKDVELRCDPISGHTALYWYRQSLGQGLEFLIYFQGNSAPDKSGLPSDRFSAERTGGSVSTLTIQRTQQEDSAVYLCASSKDYGGNEQFFGPGTRLTVL.

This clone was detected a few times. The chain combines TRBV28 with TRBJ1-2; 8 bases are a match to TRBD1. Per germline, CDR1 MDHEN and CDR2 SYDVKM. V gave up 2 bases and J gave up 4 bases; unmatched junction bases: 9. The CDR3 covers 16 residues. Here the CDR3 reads CASSLGGAGGSYGYTF. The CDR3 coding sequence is TGTGCCAGCAGTTTAGGGGGGGCAGGGGGCAGCTATGGCTACACCTTC.

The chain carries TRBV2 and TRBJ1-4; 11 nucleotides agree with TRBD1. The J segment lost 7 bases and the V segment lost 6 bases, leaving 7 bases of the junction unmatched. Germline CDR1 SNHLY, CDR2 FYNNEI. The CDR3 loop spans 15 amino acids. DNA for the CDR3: TGTGCCAGCAGCGCGAGAGGACAGGGGGCTGAAAAACTGTTTTTT. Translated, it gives CASSARGQGAEKLFF.

The CDR3 protein is CASSLGDRPTTNYGYTF. CDR3 nucleotide sequence: TGTGCCAGCAGCCTAGGGGACAGGCCAACGACGAACTATGGCTACACCTTC. The chain is built from TRBV9 and TRBJ1-2; 8 bases fit TRBD1. CDR1 and CDR2 from the germline V gene are SGDLS and YYNGEE. V trimming: 4 bases; J trimming: 2 bases; junction bases outside the gene matches: 13. CDR3 length equals 17 residues.

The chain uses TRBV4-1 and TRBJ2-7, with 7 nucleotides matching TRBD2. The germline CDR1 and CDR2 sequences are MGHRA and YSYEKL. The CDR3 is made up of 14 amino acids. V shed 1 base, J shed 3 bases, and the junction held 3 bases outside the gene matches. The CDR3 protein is CASSQGGSSYEQYF. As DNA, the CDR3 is TGCGCCAGCAGCCAAGGCGGGAGTAGCTACGAGCAGTACTTC.

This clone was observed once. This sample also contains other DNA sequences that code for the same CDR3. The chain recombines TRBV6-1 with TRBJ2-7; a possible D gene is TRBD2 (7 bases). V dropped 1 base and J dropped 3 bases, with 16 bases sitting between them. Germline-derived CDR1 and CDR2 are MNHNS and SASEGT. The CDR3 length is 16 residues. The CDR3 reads CASSEGRGGGYYEQYF. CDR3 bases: TGTGCCAGCAGTGAAGGGAGGGGGGGAGGGTACTACGAGCAGTACTTC.

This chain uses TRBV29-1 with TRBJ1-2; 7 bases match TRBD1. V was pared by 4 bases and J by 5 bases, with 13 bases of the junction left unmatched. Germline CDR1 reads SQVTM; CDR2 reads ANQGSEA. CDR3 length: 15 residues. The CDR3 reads CSVVIESDRRYGYTF. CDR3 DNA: TGCAGCGTTGTAATTGAATCGGACAGGAGATATGGCTACACCTTC.

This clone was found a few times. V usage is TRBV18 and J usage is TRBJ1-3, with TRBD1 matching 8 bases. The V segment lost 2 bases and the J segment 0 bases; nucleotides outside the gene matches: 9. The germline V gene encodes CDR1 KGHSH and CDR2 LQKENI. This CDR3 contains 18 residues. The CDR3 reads CASSPIQSTGGSGNTIYF. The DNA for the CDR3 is TGTGCCAGCTCACCAATTCAATCTACAGGGGGCTCTGGAAACACCATATATTTT.

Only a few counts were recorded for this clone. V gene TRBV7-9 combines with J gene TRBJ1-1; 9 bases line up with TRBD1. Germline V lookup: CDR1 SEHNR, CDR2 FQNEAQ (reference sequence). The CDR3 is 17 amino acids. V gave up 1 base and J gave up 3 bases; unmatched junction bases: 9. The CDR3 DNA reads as TGTGCCAGCAGCTTAGGGGCACAGGGGGCGCTGGACACTGAAGCTTTCTTT. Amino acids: CASSLGAQGALDTEAFF.

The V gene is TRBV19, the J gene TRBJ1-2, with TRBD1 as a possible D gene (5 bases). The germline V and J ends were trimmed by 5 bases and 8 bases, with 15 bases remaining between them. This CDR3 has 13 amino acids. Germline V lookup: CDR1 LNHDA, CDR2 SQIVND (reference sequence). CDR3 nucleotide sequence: TGTGCCAGTAGTGCCCTGGGGCCCGTAGGCTACACCTTC. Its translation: CASSALGPVGYTF.

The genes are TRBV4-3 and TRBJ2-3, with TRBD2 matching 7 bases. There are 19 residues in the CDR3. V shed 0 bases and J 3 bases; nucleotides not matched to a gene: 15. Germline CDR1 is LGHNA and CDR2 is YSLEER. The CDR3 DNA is TGCGCCAGCAGCCAAGATTTCGGAGCGGGGTCCTTTAGGACAGATACGCAGTATTTT. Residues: CASSQDFGAGSFRTDTQYF.

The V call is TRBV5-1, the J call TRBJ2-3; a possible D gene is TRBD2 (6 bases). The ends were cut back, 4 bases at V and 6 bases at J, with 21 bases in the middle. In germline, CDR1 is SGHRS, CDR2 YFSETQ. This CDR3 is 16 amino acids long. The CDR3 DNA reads TGCGCCAGCAGCCCGGAATTAGGGACCGGAGGGGATACGCAGTATTTT. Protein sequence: CASSPELGTGGDTQYF.